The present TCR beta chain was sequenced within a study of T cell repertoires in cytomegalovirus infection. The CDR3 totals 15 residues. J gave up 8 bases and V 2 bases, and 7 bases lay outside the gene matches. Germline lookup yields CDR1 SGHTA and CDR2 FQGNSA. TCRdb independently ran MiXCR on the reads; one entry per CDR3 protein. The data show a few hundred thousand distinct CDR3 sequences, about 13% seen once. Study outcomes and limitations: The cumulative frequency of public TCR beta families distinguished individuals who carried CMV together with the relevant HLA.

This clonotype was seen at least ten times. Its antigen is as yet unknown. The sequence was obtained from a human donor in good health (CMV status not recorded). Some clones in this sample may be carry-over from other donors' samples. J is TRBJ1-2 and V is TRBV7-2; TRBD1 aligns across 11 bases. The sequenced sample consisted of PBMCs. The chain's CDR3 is CASSLRRDRGYGYTF. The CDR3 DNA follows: TGTGCCAGCAGCTTAAGGCGGGACAGGGGGTACGGCTACACCTTC.